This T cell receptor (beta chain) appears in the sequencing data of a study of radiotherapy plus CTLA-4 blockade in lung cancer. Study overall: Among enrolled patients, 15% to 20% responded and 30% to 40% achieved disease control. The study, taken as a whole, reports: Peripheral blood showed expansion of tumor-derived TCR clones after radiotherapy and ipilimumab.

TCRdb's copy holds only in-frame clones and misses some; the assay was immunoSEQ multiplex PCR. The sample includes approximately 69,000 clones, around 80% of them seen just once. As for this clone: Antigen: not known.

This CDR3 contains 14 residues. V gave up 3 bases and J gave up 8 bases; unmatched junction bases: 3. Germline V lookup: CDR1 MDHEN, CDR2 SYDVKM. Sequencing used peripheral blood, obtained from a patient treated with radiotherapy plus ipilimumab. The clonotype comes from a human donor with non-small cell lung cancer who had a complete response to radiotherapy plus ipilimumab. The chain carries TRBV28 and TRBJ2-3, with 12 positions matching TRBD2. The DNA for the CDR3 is TGTGCCAGCAGTTTGTCTAGCGGGGGGGGTACGCAGTATTTT. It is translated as CASSLSSGGGTQYF.